Listed here are 10 T cell receptor beta chains from one sample, sequenced in a study of Graves' ophthalmopathy and Graves' hyperthyroidism. TCR beta CDR3 amplification used RNA transcripts. First-round RT-PCR relied on HTBI primers, and a second-round multiplex PCR came next. MiXCR, run by TCRdb on the multiplex PCR reads, gives a single entry per CDR3 protein. Seen here are over 650,000 distinct CDR3 sequences, over 40% observed once, and the top ten hold around 3.3%. The sequenced material came from peripheral blood. The origin of the receptors is an adult man with Graves' ophthalmopathy.

This clonotype was seen a single time. The chain uses TRBV7-2 and TRBJ1-2; D is uncertain. V was shortened by 11 bases and J by 7 bases, with 20 bases between the two germline ends. Germline lookup yields CDR1 SGHTA and CDR2 FQGNSA. This CDR3 contains 13 residues. CDR3 nucleotide sequence: TGTGCCTGGAGTGTACGAAGCGGGAGTGGCTACACCTTC. Protein sequence: CAWSVRSGSGYTF.

There are many counts of this clonotype. The chain combines TRBV19 with TRBJ1-6, with TRBD1 matching 11 bases. The CDR3 loop spans 15 amino acids. Germline assignment: CDR1 LNHDA and CDR2 SQIVND (reference sequence). Trimming at V came to 4 bases and at J to 9 bases, leaving 5 bases not matched to a gene. DNA of the CDR3: TGTGCCAGTAGTACCTCAGGACAGGGGGCTTCACCCCTCCACTTT. Encoded protein: CASSTSGQGASPLHF.

Many counts were recorded for this clonotype. This chain joins TRBV24-1 and TRBJ2-1, with 12 bases fitting TRBD1. The CDR3 is 13 residues long. Germline loops: CDR1 KGHDR, CDR2 SFDVKD. The ends lost 9 bases at V and 8 bases at J; junction bases unmatched: 4. The DNA for the CDR3 is TGTGCCACCTCGGGACAGGGGGCATATGAGCAGTTCTTC. Translated: CATSGQGAYEQFF.

The gene calls are TRBV5-4 and TRBJ1-5; a possible D gene is TRBD1 (5 bases). Germline V gives CDR1 SGHNT, CDR2 YYREEE (reference sequence). This CDR3 has 15 amino acids. Trimming pared 4 bases from V and 3 bases from J, leaving 14 bases between. The CDR3 DNA is TGTGCCAGCAGCGCGATGGCGGGGACCAATCAGCCCCAGCATTTT. Translation gives CASSAMAGTNQPQHF.

This clonotype was counted at least ten times. This sequence joins TRBV12-3 or TRBV12-4 and TRBJ2-7; D remains unclear. V shed 8 bases and J shed 3 bases, with 11 bases lying between them. The CDR3 extends over 12 amino acids. The chain's CDR3 is CASGDVGYEQYF. DNA of the CDR3: TGTGCCAGCGGGGATGTAGGCTACGAGCAGTACTTC.

Comments on this clonotype: This clone may be a read error of a much larger clone one base away. The genes are TRBV2 and TRBJ2-7, with 13 bases lining up with TRBD2. Germline assignment: CDR1 SNHLY and CDR2 FYNNEI. V trimming: 8 bases; J trimming: 4 bases; junction bases outside the gene matches: 5. The CDR3 is made up of 14 amino acids. CDR3 in DNA: TGTGCCAGCGGGGGACTAGCGGGACTGTACGAGCAGTACTTC. Residues: CASGGLAGLYEQYF.

Notes on this clonotype: A clone one base away is much larger, so this may be a read error. CDR3 in amino acids: CAISDRGSGANVLTF. The DNA for the CDR3 is TGTGCCATCAGTGACAGGGGGTCTGGGGCCAACGTCCTGACTTTC. The chain carries TRBV10-3 and TRBJ2-6, with 7 bases fitting TRBD1. The CDR3 is 15 amino acids. After removal of 3 bases from V and 1 base from J, the junction contained 0 bases not matched to a gene. Per the germline V gene, CDR1 is ENHRY and CDR2 is SYGVKD.

This clonotype was seen ten or more times. The chain couples TRBV2 to TRBJ2-7; 11 nucleotides line up with TRBD2. The germline CDR1 and CDR2 sequences are SNHLY and FYNNEI. The CDR3 consists of 15 residues. Trimming at V came to 3 bases and at J to 2 bases, leaving 3 bases not matched to a gene. The CDR3 DNA reads TGTGCCAGCAGTGAGCAGACTAGCGGGACCTACGAGCAGTACTTC. Protein sequence: CASSEQTSGTYEQYF.

This rearrangement joins TRBV4-1 to TRBJ1-2; tentative D call: TRBD1 (5 bases). Germline assignment: CDR1 MGHRA and CDR2 YSYEKL. V gave up 1 base and J gave up 3 bases, with 18 bases separating them. The CDR3 extends over 17 amino acids. The CDR3 loop is CASSQGEVGTGDYGYTF. DNA for the CDR3: TGCGCCAGCAGCCAAGGGGAGGTTGGGACGGGAGACTATGGCTACACCTTC.

The chain uses TRBV11-2 and TRBJ1-5; 7 positions agree with TRBD1. Germline CDR1 and CDR2: SGHAT and FQNNGV. The CDR3 is 16 residues long. Trimming removed 4 bases from V and 7 bases from J; junction bases left unmatched: 13. CDR3 sequence: CASSWSGTEKGQPQHF. The CDR3, as DNA: TGTGCCAGCAGCTGGTCCGGGACAGAGAAGGGACAGCCCCAGCATTTT.